This TCR beta chain was sequenced in a study of OX40 agonist ivuxolimab in advanced cancers. Clones were sequenced by immunoSEQ multiplex PCR, and TCRdb holds only the in-frame ones, with some missing. The sample holds roughly 25,000 clones, around 73% seen once. Trimming left V 4 bases short and J 2 bases short, with 9 bases between. Germline V lookup: CDR1 LNHDA, CDR2 SQIVND (reference sequence). The CDR3 covers 15 residues. Only a few counts were recorded for this clone. Its specificity is unknown. Study-wide points: CD8+ T cells were the subset that, on average, had more expanded clones than CD4+. Determination of antigen specificity was not performed for the expanded peripheral T cells.

This rearrangement joins TRBV19 to TRBJ1-6, with D perhaps matching TRBD1 (6 bases). The material was CD4+ or CD8+ T cells sorted from blood, obtained in a trial of the OX40 agonist ivuxolimab. The sequence derives from an adult with an advanced solid tumor such as melanoma, head and neck, liver or kidney cancer. DNA of the CDR3: TGTGCCAGTAGTAGTCGGACAGCCTATAATTCACCCCTCCACTTT. This codes for CASSSRTAYNSPLHF.